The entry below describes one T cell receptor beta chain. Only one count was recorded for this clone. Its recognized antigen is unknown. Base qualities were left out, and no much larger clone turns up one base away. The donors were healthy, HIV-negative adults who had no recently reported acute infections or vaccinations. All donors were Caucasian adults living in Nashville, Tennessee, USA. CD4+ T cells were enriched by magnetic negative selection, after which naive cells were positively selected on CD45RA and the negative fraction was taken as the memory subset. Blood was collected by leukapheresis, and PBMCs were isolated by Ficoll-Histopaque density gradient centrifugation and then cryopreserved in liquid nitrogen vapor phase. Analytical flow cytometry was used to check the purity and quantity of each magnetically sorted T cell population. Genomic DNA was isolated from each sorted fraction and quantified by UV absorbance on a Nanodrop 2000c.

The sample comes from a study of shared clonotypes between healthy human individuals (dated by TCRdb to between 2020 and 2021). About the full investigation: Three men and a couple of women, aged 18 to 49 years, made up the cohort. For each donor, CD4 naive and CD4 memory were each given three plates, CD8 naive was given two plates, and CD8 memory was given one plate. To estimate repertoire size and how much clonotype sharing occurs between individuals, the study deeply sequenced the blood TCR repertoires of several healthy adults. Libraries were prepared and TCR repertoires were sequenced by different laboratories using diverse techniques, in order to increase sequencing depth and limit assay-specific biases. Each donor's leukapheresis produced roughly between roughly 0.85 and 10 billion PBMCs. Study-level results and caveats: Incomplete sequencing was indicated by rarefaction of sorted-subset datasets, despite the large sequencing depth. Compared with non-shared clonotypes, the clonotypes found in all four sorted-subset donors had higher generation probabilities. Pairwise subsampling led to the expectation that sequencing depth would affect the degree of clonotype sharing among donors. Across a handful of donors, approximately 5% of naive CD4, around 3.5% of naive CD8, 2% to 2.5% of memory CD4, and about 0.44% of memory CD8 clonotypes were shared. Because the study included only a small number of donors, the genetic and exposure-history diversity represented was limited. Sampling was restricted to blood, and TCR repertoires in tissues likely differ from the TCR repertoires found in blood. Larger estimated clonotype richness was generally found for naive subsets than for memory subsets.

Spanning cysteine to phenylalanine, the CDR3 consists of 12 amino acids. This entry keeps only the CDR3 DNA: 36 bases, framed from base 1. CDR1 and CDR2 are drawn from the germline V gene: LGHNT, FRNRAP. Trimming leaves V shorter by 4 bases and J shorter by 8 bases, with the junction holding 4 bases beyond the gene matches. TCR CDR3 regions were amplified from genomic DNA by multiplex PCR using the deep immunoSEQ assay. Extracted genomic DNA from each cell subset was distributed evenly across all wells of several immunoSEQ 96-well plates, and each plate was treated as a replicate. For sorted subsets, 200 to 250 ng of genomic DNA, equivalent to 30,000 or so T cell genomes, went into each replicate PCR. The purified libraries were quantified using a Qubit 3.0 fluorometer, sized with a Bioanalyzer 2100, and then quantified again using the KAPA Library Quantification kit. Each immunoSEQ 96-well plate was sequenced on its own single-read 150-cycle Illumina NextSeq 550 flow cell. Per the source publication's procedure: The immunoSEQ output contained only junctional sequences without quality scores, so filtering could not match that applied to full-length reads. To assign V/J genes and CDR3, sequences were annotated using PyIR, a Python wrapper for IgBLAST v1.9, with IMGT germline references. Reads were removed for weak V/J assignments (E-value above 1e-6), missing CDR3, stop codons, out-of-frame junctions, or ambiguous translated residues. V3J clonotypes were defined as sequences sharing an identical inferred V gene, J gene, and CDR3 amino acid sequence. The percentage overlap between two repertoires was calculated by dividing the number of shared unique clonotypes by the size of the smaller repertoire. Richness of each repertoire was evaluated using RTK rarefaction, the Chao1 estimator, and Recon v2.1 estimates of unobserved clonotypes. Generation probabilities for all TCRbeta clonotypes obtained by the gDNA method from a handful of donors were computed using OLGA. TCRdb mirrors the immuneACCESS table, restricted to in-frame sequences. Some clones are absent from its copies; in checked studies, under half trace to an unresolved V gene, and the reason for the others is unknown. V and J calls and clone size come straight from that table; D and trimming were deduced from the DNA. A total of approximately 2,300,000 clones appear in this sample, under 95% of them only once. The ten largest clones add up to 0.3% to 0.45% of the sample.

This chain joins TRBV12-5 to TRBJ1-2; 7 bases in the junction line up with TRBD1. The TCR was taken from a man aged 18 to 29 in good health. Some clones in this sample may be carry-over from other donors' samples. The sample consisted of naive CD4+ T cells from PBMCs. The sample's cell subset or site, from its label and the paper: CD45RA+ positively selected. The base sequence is TGTGCTAGTGGTTCCAGGGGGGCAGGCTACACCTTC. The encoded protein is CASGSRGAGYTF.